The 30 T cell receptor beta chains presented below share a single source sample, sequenced in a study of blood T cell repertoires in COVID-19. TCRdb keeps only in-frame clones here, not all; method: immunoSEQ multiplex PCR. This table has some 20,000 clones, 85% to 90% appearing once. The source material was peripheral blood. The receptors here all came from a human donor in a cohort sampled during active COVID-19.

CDR3 in amino acids: CASGHSGEYNEQFF. The DNA for the CDR3 is TGTGCCAGCGGACATAGCGGGGAGTACAATGAGCAGTTCTTC. The rearrangement uses TRBV4-2 and TRBJ2-1; 8 bases match TRBD2. The CDR3 consists of 14 residues. Germline V gene data show CDR1 as LGHNA and CDR2 as YNFKEQ. The V and J ends lost 8 bases and 4 bases, in that order; junction bases with no gene match: 7.

The V and J genes are TRBV15 and TRBJ1-2; D is perhaps TRBD1 (6 bases). V shed 1 base and J shed 0 bases, with 24 bases lying between them. The CDR3 is made up of 20 amino acids. Germline values: CDR1 LNHNV, CDR2 YYDKDF (reference sequence). CDR3 in amino acids: CATSRGWGWDKILANYGYTF. Here the CDR3 DNA reads TGTGCCACCAGCAGAGGTTGGGGCTGGGACAAAATCTTGGCTAACTATGGCTACACCTTC.

This chain joins TRBV5-1 and TRBJ2-2; 7 bases fit TRBD1. V dropped 5 bases and J dropped 1; count of bases not matched to a gene: 5. The germline V gene has CDR1 SGHRS and CDR2 YFSETQ. The CDR3 sequence is 15 residues long. This chain's CDR3 is CASSPGQLNTGELFF. The CDR3 nucleotides are TGCGCCAGCAGTCCGGGACAGCTGAACACCGGGGAGCTGTTTTTT. The full variable domain, with the rest looked up from reference TRBV5-1 and TRBJ2-2, is KAGVTQTPRYLIKTRGQQVTLSCSPISGHRSVSWYQQTPGQGLQFLFEYFSETQRNKGNFPGRFSGRQFSNSRSEMNVSTLELGDSALYLCASSPGQLNTGELFFGEGSRLTVL.

The V and J genes are TRBV9 and TRBJ2-1; possible D gene TRBD2, 5 bases. With 3 bases removed from V and 5 bases from J, the gap between germline ends came to 18 bases. The CDR3 is made up of 16 amino acids. The germline CDR1 and CDR2 sequences are SGDLS and YYNGEE. The CDR3 sequence is CASSGNPMLANNEQFF. The CDR3 coding sequence is TGTGCCAGCAGCGGAAACCCTATGCTAGCAAACAATGAGCAGTTCTTC.

The chain is built from TRBV19 and TRBJ1-5; 8 bases match TRBD1. The CDR3 runs 16 residues. Germline trimming cut 10 bases from V and 0 bases from J; bases unmatched to any gene: 11. The V gene's germline CDR1 is LNHDA and CDR2 SQIVND (reference sequence). CDR3 DNA: TGTGCCACCGTAGAAAGGACAGGGTTTAGCAATCAGCCCCAGCATTTT. It codes for CATVERTGFSNQPQHF.

This sequence joins TRBV6-6 and TRBJ2-6; 8 bases align to TRBD1. The CDR3 has 20 amino acids. Germline V CDR1 and CDR2: MNHNY, SVGAGI (reference sequence). The V gene end was trimmed by 6 bases and the J gene end by 4 bases; junction bases not matched to a gene: 20. In DNA form, the CDR3 reads TGTGCCAGCAGCCCCGCGCCAGGGGGCCTCTCGGTCTCGGGGGCCAACGTCCTGACTTTC. As protein: CASSPAPGGLSVSGANVLTF.

A single count supports this clone. V gene TRBV10-3 combines with J gene TRBJ2-7; tentative D call: TRBD1 (5 bases). The CDR3 length is 12 residues. Germline loops: CDR1 ENHRY, CDR2 SYGVKD. Between the trimmed V and J ends, which lost 3 bases and 3 bases, there was a span of 6 bases. The CDR3 reads CAISDQGYEQYF. The CDR3 DNA sequence: TGTGCCATCAGTGACCAGGGCTACGAGCAGTACTTC.

This chain links TRBV27 with TRBJ2-7, with 8 bases fitting TRBD1. CDR1 MNHEY and CDR2 SMNVEV come from the germline V gene (reference sequence). This CDR3 has 14 residues. The V gene end was trimmed by 5 bases and the J gene end by 1 base; junction bases not matched to a gene: 4. The CDR3 bases are TGTGCCAGCAGTATACAGGGGGGTTCCTACGAGCAGTACTTC. Protein: CASSIQGGSYEQYF.

V usage is TRBV7-9 and J usage is TRBJ2-3; no definite D call. V gave up 3 bases and J gave up 4 bases, with 5 bases separating them. This CDR3 is built from 12 residues. From germline, CDR1 is SEHNR and CDR2 FQNEAQ (reference sequence). The CDR3 region is CASSLLADTQYF. CDR3 nucleotides: TGTGCCAGCAGCTTGCTAGCAGATACGCAGTATTTT.

This chain joins TRBV30 and TRBJ1-2, with a possible D match to TRBD1 (6 bases). V lost 7 bases, J lost 4 bases, and 16 bases lay in between. The germline V gene has CDR1 GTSNPN and CDR2 SVGIG (reference sequence). The CDR3 is 13 amino acids. The CDR3 nucleotides read TGTGCCTCGACAGGCCCCAGTATCTATGGCTACACCTTC. Amino acids: CASTGPSIYGYTF.

The genes are TRBV10-3 and TRBJ2-7; TRBD1 aligns across 9 bases. The V segment lost 8 bases and the J segment 0 bases; nucleotides outside the gene matches: 8. This CDR3 spans 15 amino acids. Germline V CDR1 and CDR2: ENHRY, SYGVKD. The CDR3 loop is CAIGGGQGHSYEQYF. CDR3 coding DNA: TGTGCCATCGGTGGGGGACAGGGCCACTCCTACGAGCAGTACTTC.

The V call is TRBV9, the J call TRBJ2-2; D may be TRBD1 (6 bases). Germline CDR1 is SGDLS and CDR2 is YYNGEE. CDR3 length: 12 amino acids. Trimming left V 3 bases short and J 16 bases short, with 16 bases between. DNA for the CDR3: TGTGCCAGCAGCGACCGGGACATGAGTCGGTTTTTT. Its protein is CASSDRDMSRFF.

This clone came up once. The chain joins TRBV3-1 (or the pseudogene TRBV3-2) to TRBJ1-2; 7 bases fit TRBD1. The CDR3 consists of 11 residues. Per germline, CDR1 LGHDT and CDR2 YNNKEL (reference sequence). The V and J ends lost 5 bases and 7 bases, in that order; junction bases with no gene match: 1. CDR3: CASSYRGGYTF. DNA for the CDR3: TGTGCCAGCAGCTACAGGGGTGGCTACACCTTC.

The chain employs TRBV7-3 and TRBJ2-2, with D possibly TRBD2 on 6 matching bases. The ends were cut back, 4 bases at V and 2 bases at J, with 11 bases in the middle. The length of the CDR3 is 15 residues. Germline CDR1 and CDR2: SGHTA and FQGTGA. In nucleotides, the CDR3 is TGTGCCAGCAGCTCCGGGGGTCCTAACACCGGGGAGCTGTTTTTT. Translating it yields CASSSGGPNTGELFF.

This clone was seen a few times. V gene TRBV15 combines with J gene TRBJ2-7, with TRBD2 matching over 10 bases. V trimming: 0 bases; J trimming: 3 bases; junction bases outside the gene matches: 2. CDR3 length: 15 amino acids. Per germline, CDR1 LNHNV and CDR2 YYDKDF (reference sequence). In nucleotides, the CDR3 is TGTGCCACCAGCAGAGACCCTAGCGGGGGCTACGAGCAGTACTTC. Its translation is CATSRDPSGGYEQYF. The full variable domain, in which reference TRBV15 and TRBJ2-7 provide the parts outside the CDR3, is DAMVIQNPRYQVTQFGKPVTLSCSQTLNHNVMYWYQQKSSQAPKLLFHYYDKDFNNEADTPDNFQSRRPNTSFCFLDIRSPGLGDTAMYLCATSRDPSGGYEQYFGPGTRLTVT.

The V call is TRBV5-5, the J call TRBJ1-2; 10 bases line up with TRBD1. The CDR3 length is 16 residues. The germline V gene encodes CDR1 SGHKS and CDR2 YYEKEE (reference sequence). V gave up 4 bases and J gave up 4 bases; unmatched junction bases: 10. The CDR3 region has the DNA TGTGCCAGCAGCCAGGAGACAGGGGGCGCATCCTATGGCTACACCTTC. Translating gives CASSQETGGASYGYTF.

CDR3 amino acids: CASSPNYEQYF. The CDR3 DNA reads TGTGCCAGCAGTCCTAACTACGAGCAGTACTTC. V is TRBV6-6 and J is TRBJ2-7; D remains unclear. The ends were cut back, 5 bases at V and 3 bases at J, with 5 bases in the middle. Germline values: CDR1 MNHNY, CDR2 SVGAGI (reference sequence). This CDR3 has 11 amino acids.

The CDR3 protein is CASSAEGNQPQHF. The CDR3 DNA is TGTGCCAGCAGCGCGGAGGGCAATCAGCCCCAGCATTTT. J is TRBJ1-5 and V is TRBV9; no definite D call. Germline V lookup: CDR1 SGDLS, CDR2 YYNGEE. This CDR3 has 13 amino acids. The ends were cut back, 3 bases at V and 2 bases at J, with 6 bases in the middle.

This chain links TRBV6-5 with TRBJ2-4; 11 positions match TRBD2. The CDR3 contains 13 residues. CDR1 and CDR2 (germline): MNHEY, SVGAGI. V lost 2 bases and J lost 16; bases outside the gene matches: 7. The CDR3 loop reads CASSYLAGGLFYF. The CDR3 bases are TGTGCCAGCAGTTACCTAGCGGGGGGCCTTTTCTACTTC.

The V call is TRBV19, the J call TRBJ2-7; 9 bases align to TRBD1. This CDR3 contains 14 residues. V lost 5 bases, J lost 6 bases, and 8 bases stayed unmatched. Germline V CDR1 and CDR2: LNHDA, SQIVND (reference sequence). DNA for the CDR3: TGTGCCAGTAGTCCGGGACAGGGTGTAGGCGAGCAGTACTTC. Translation: CASSPGQGVGEQYF.

The V gene is TRBV5-1, the J gene TRBJ2-5; 10 bases agree with TRBD1. Germline V CDR1 and CDR2: SGHRS, YFSETQ. With 7 bases clipped from V and 2 bases from J, the junction kept 5 bases outside the gene matches. CDR3 length: 14 residues. CDR3 protein: CASGTGALQETQYF. DNA of the CDR3: TGCGCCAGCGGGACAGGGGCCCTACAAGAGACCCAGTACTTC.

This clone was seen more than once but under ten times. The chain combines TRBV7-3 with TRBJ2-1; D is unresolved. V was shortened by 4 bases and J by 6 bases, with 16 bases between the two germline ends. The germline CDR1 and CDR2 sequences are SGHTA and FQGTGA. This CDR3 comprises 15 residues. This CDR3 reads CASSSTDLVGNEQFF. CDR3 DNA sequence: TGTGCCAGCAGCTCTACAGATTTAGTCGGCAATGAGCAGTTCTTC.

This clone showed up just once. This sequence joins TRBV10-1 and TRBJ1-1, with 7 bases that match TRBD1. The CDR3 has 17 amino acids. CDR1 is WNHNN and CDR2 is SYGVQD in the germline V gene (reference sequence). The trim removed 5 bases at V and 0 bases at J, leaving 12 bases unmatched. CDR3 bases: TGCGCCAGCAGTACCTCAACAGGGGCGATAATGAACACTGAAGCTTTCTTT. Translation gives CASSTSTGAIMNTEAFF.

The chain is built from TRBV5-6 and TRBJ1-6; D is possibly TRBD1 (5 bases). The CDR3 runs to 15 residues. Germline lookup yields CDR1 SGHDT and CDR2 YYEEEE. The ends were cut back, 2 bases at V and 9 bases at J, with 15 bases in the middle. This CDR3 reads CASSFVRAPSSPLHF. The CDR3 DNA is TGTGCCAGCAGCTTCGTCAGGGCCCCTAGTTCACCCCTCCACTTT.

This clone was picked up one time. The gene calls are TRBV20-1 and TRBJ2-3, with 8 bases matching TRBD2. After removal of 3 bases from V and 1 base from J, the junction contained 3 bases not matched to a gene. The length of the CDR3 is 14 residues. From germline, CDR1 is DFQATT and CDR2 SNEGSKA (reference sequence). The CDR3 DNA sequence: TGCAGTGCTAGTTGGCGGGAGGGCACAGATACGCAGTATTTT. Its translation: CSASWREGTDTQYF.

The V gene is TRBV7-9, the J gene TRBJ2-7, with 10 nucleotides matching TRBD2. Germline V gives CDR1 SEHNR, CDR2 FQNEAQ (reference sequence). With 2 bases clipped from V and 2 bases from J, the junction kept 6 bases outside the gene matches. The CDR3 has 16 amino acids. CDR3 loop: CASSLMVGLAAYEQYF. Here the CDR3 DNA reads TGTGCCAGCAGCTTAATGGTAGGACTAGCGGCCTACGAGCAGTACTTC.

The chain has TRBV3-1 (or the pseudogene TRBV3-2) and TRBJ2-5, with D perhaps TRBD2 (5 bases). V lost 0 bases and J lost 4, with 21 bases in between. Germline V gives CDR1 LGHDT, CDR2 YNNKEL (reference sequence). This CDR3 spans 18 amino acids. This CDR3 is CASSQEGTRSPRGETQYF. CDR3 in DNA: TGTGCCAGCAGCCAAGAGGGAACTAGGAGCCCCCGGGGAGAGACCCAGTACTTC.

In this sample, this clone turned up once. The chain uses TRBV5-1 and TRBJ2-5; TRBD1 matches 10 bases. The germline V gene has CDR1 SGHRS and CDR2 YFSETQ. The CDR3 is 15 residues long. Germline trimming cut 4 bases from V and 3 bases from J; bases unmatched to any gene: 6. As DNA, the CDR3 is TGCGCCAGCAGCATTCCGACAGGGGGCGAAGAGACCCAGTACTTC. Its protein is CASSIPTGGEETQYF.

The genes are TRBV10-3 and TRBJ1-2; 8 nucleotides line up with TRBD1. V lost 3 bases to trimming and J lost 4 bases; unmatched junction nucleotides: 10. CDR1 ENHRY and CDR2 SYGVKD come from the germline V gene. This CDR3 region has 16 residues. The CDR3 is CAISDRGRLRGYGYTF. The CDR3 nucleotides are TGTGCCATCAGTGACAGGGGGCGCTTACGGGGCTATGGCTACACCTTC.

The chain carries TRBV9 and TRBJ2-7; tentative D call: TRBD2 (5 bases). This CDR3 comprises 14 residues. Looked up from germline, CDR1 is SGDLS and CDR2 is YYNGEE. Trimming removed 3 bases from V and 2 bases from J, with 12 bases in between. The CDR3 region is CASSARTGTYEQYF. The CDR3 bases are TGTGCCAGCAGCGCTAGGACGGGGACCTACGAGCAGTACTTC.